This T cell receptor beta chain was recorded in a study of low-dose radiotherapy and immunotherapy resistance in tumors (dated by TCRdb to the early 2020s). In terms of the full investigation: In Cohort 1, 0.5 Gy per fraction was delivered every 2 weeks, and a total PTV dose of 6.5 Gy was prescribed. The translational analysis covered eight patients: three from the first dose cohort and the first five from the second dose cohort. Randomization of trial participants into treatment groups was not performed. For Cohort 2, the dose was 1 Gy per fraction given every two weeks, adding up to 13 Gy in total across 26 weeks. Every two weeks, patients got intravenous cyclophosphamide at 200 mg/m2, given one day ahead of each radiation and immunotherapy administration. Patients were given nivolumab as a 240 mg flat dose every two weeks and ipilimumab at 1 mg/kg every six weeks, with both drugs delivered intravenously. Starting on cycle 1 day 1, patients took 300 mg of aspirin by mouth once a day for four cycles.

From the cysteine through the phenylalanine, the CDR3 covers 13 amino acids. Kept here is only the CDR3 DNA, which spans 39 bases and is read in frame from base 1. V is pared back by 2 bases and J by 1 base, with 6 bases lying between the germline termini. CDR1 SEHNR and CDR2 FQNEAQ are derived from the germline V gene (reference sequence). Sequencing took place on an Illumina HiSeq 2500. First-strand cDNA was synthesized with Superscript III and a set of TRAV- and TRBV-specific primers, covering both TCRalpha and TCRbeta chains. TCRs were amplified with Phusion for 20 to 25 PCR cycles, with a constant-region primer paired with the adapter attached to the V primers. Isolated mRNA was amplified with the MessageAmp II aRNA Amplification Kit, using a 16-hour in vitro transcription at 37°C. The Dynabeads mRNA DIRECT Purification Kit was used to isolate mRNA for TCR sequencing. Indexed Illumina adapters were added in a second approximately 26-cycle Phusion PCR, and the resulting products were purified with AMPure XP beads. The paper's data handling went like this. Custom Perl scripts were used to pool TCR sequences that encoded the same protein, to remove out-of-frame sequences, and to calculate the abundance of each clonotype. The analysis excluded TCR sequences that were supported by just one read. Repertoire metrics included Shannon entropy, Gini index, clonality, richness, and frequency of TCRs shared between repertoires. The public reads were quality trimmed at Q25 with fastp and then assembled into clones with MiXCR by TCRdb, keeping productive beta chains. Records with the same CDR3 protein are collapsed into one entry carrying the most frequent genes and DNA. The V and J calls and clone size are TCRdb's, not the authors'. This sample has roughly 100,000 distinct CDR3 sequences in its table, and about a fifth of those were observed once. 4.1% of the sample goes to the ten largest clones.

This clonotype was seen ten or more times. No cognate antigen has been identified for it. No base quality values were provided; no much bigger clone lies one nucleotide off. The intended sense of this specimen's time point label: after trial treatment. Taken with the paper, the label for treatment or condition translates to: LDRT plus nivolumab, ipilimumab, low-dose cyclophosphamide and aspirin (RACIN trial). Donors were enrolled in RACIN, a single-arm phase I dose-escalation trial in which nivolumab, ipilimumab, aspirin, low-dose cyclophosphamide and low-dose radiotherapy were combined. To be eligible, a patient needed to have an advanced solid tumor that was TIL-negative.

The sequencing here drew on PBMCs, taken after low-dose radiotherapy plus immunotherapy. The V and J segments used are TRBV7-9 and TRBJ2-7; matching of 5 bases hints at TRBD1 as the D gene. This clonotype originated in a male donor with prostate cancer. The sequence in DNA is TGTGCCAGCAGCTTACGGACATCCTACGAGCAGTACTTC. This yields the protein CASSLRTSYEQYF.